One sample yielded the 7 T cell receptor beta chains listed below, sequenced in a study of T cell responses to AZD1222 COVID-19 vaccine (dated by TCRdb to about 2021). What the time point label conveys for this sample: about 28 days (+/-7) after the second vaccine dose. Library method: the immunoSEQ multiplex PCR assay. As stored in TCRdb, this immuneACCESS dataset retains in-frame rearrangements with V and J assigned. A fraction of the clones does not appear; measured against another copy, unresolved V genes explain less than half of the discrepancy, and the remainder lacks a known reason. This sample is represented by fewer than 180,000 clones; roughly 90% of them were singletons. The ten largest clones take up approximately 3.4% of the sample. This specimen was peripheral blood, taken 28 days after the second AZD1222 dose. Every receptor here comes from an adult who received the AZD1222 COVID-19 vaccine.

This chain uses TRBV2 with TRBJ1-5; a weak D match, TRBD1 (6 bases). Germline lookup yields CDR1 SNHLY and CDR2 FYNNEI. The CDR3 has 15 amino acids. V lost 6 bases and J lost 4, with 16 bases in between. The CDR3 nucleotides read TGTGCCAGCAGACGACACGAGGACAGAAATCAGCCCCAGCATTTT. Protein: CASRRHEDRNQPQHF.

This clone was observed a few times. The chain combines TRBV27 with TRBJ1-4; D is perhaps TRBD1 (5 bases). Trimming took 2 bases from V and 8 from J, leaving 12 bases between them. There are 14 residues in the CDR3. Germline CDR1 reads MNHEY; CDR2 reads SMNVEV (reference sequence). The DNA of the CDR3 is TGTGCCAGCAGTTTAGGGACGAGTAAAGAAAAACTGTTTTTT. Translated, it gives CASSLGTSKEKLFF.

The chain uses TRBV2 and TRBJ1-3; D is unclear. This CDR3 is built from 14 residues. Between the trimmed V and J ends, which lost 6 bases and 0 bases, there was a span of 9 bases. Germline V lookup: CDR1 SNHLY, CDR2 FYNNEI. The chain's CDR3 is CASRGLGSGNTIYF. CDR3 nucleotide sequence: TGTGCCAGCAGGGGCCTCGGCTCTGGAAACACCATATATTTT.

This chain uses TRBV6-5 with TRBJ2-3; D possibly uses TRBD1 or TRBD2 (5 bases each). This CDR3 is built from 14 residues. Trimming took off 8 bases at V and 0 bases at J, with 12 bases between the two ends. The germline gives CDR1 MNHEY, CDR2 SVGAGI. The CDR3 coding sequence is TGTGCCAGCTCTCCGGGACCTAGCACAGATACGCAGTATTTT. It yields the protein CASSPGPSTDTQYF.

The gene calls are TRBV10-2 and TRBJ1-2; D remains unclear. Germline-derived CDR1 and CDR2 are WSHSY and SAAADI. This CDR3 is 15 amino acids long. The germline V and J ends were trimmed by 4 bases and 2 bases, with 14 bases remaining between them. The CDR3 sequence is CASSAVQLANYGYTF. In nucleotides, the CDR3 is TGCGCCAGCAGTGCGGTACAGTTAGCCAACTATGGCTACACCTTC.

The rearrangement joins TRBV24-1 to TRBJ2-1; tentative D call: TRBD1 (5 bases). The CDR3 consists of 14 residues. Germline CDR1 KGHDR, CDR2 SFDVKD. Trimming took off 4 bases at V and 9 bases at J, with 15 bases between the two ends. The CDR3 sequence is CATSEDRTKCEQFF. The CDR3 DNA sequence: TGTGCCACCAGTGAGGACCGGACAAAGTGTGAGCAGTTCTTC.

The chain recombines TRBV6-1 with TRBJ1-2, with a weak D call TRBD1 (6 bases). The CDR3 runs 17 residues. Germline V gene sequence: CDR1 MNHNS, CDR2 SASEGT. Trimming took off 2 bases at V and 5 bases at J, with 21 bases between the two ends. CDR3 in amino acids: CASSEPLPGGAGYGYTF. The CDR3 region has the DNA TGTGCCAGCAGTGAACCCCTTCCGGGGGGGGCGGGGTATGGCTACACCTTC.